The entry that follows covers one TCR beta chain sequence. Antigen specificity is unknown. This sample was included in a study of blood T cells in healthy people across ages. Whole-study findings and limits: Unknown CMV status may confound age-related changes in expanded clones. Naive CD4+ cell counts and diversity both ran higher in long-lived than in aged donors.

Roughly 9 milliliters of peripheral blood were drawn from each donor. Total RNA extracted from each sample amounted to at least 6 micrograms. V was clipped by 0 bases and J by 11 bases, with 13 bases between them. Germline V CDR1 and CDR2: MNHNS, SASEGT. The CDR3 contains 13 residues. Then a second PCR, running roughly 7 to 11 cycles, was carried out with a sample-barcoded 5' primer and a J-beta primer mix. TCRdb redid the calling of the 5' RACE reads with MiXCR, one entry per CDR3 protein. Of about 800,000 distinct CDR3 sequences detected, roughly 64% appear once; the ten largest clones hold around 22%.

The chain is built from TRBV6-1 and TRBJ2-5; D is ambiguous. Source material: blood. The origin of this receptor is a man aged 25-45 years in good health. The CDR3 bases are TGTGCCAGCAGTGAAGCTATCCCCCCTGAGCAGTACTTC. This translates into CASSEAIPPEQYF.